This T cell receptor (beta chain) was retrieved from a study of vaccination and CD4 T cells after COVID-19. Background on the study: Post-vaccine sampling followed dose two by a median about 70 days (range 14 to 241). SARS-CoV-2, HCoV-NL63, HCoV-OC43 and HCoV-229E supplied the overlapping spike peptides used to stimulate cells.

In regard to this clonotype: Its antigen is unidentified.

Sequenced with the Oncomine TCR Beta short-read assay was DNA taken from cultured CD4+ T cells. TCRdb recomputed calls from the PCR reads with MiXCR, one row per CDR3 protein. The top ten clones hold 9.5% to 15% of a sample with under 15,000 distinct CDR3 sequences, under 65% of them seen once. The sample's treatment: roughly 10-day PBMC culture with coronavirus spike peptide pools or control peptides (ViraFEST assay). ViraFEST used peptide pools to expand antigen-specific T cells before TCR sequencing. The V end lost 3 bases, the J end lost 1 base, and 9 bases lay between the germline ends. The CDR3 has 14 residues. Germline V CDR1 and CDR2: SGHTA, FQGTGA.

The chain is built from TRBV7-3 and TRBJ1-1; D perhaps matches TRBD1 (6 bases). This TCR was sampled from a human donor who had recovered from COVID-19. What was sequenced was CD4+ T cells from blood, cultured in vitro. The CDR3 region is CASSLGGPNTEAFF. Here the CDR3 DNA reads TGTGCCAGCAGCTTGGGGGGCCCGAACACTGAAGCTTTCTTT.